A selection of T cell receptor beta chains follows, all from one sample in a study of shared clonotypes between healthy human individuals. Produced via immunoSEQ multiplex PCR; TCRdb's table is partial and in-frame only. Of about 770,000 clones listed, 55% to 80% were seen once; the top ten hold about 1.8%. Material: memory CD4+ T cells sorted from blood. The receptors come from a woman aged 30 to 39 in good health. The CDR3 runs from the conserved cysteine through the conserved F or W. The order of the fields is J gene, V gene, D gene, clone size, CDR3 DNA, CDR3 protein. A D gene is named only where the DNA matches it firmly. Size tells how often a clone was seen (once, few, many) or the class of an expanded clone, and some rows leave it out.

j_call: TRBJ1-1; v_call: TRBV18; d_call: NA; clone_size: NA; cdr3_nt: TGTGCCAGCTCATCCCGGTCGCAGGTCACTGAAGCTTTCTTT; cdr3_aa: CASSSRSQVTEAFF
j_call: TRBJ2-2; v_call: TRBV19; d_call: NA; clone_size: NA; cdr3_nt: TGTGCCAGTAGTATAGAACTAGTTTTAGCCGGGGAGCTGTTTTTT; cdr3_aa: CASSIELVLAGELFF
j_call: TRBJ1-2; v_call: TRBV2; d_call: TRBD1; clone_size: NA; cdr3_nt: TGTGCCGGACATTCCGGGACAGGGAGTGGAGGCTACACCTTC; cdr3_aa: CAGHSGTGSGGYTF
j_call: TRBJ2-7; v_call: TRBV14; d_call: TRBD2; clone_size: NA; cdr3_nt: TGTGCCAGCAGCCAACGGACTAGCGGGAGCTACGAGCAGTACTTC; cdr3_aa: CASSQRTSGSYEQYF
j_call: TRBJ1-2; v_call: TRBV7-2; d_call: NA; clone_size: NA; cdr3_nt: TGTGCCAGCAGCTTAGTGGTCCAAGCTAACTATGGCTACACCTTC; cdr3_aa: CASSLVVQANYGYTF
j_call: TRBJ1-5; v_call: TRBV28; d_call: NA; clone_size: once; cdr3_nt: TGTGCCAGCAGTTTACCGGCAAGGGACCAGCCCCAGCATTTT; cdr3_aa: CASSLPARDQPQHF
j_call: TRBJ1-1; v_call: TRBV7-3; d_call: NA; clone_size: few; cdr3_nt: TGTGCCAGCAGCTCTGGCGGGAACACTGAAGCTTTCTTT; cdr3_aa: CASSSGGNTEAFF
j_call: TRBJ2-1; v_call: TRBV5-1; d_call: TRBD2; clone_size: NA; cdr3_nt: TGCGCCAGCAGCTCACCCACTAGCGGGAGTTCGGATGAGCAGTTCTTC; cdr3_aa: CASSSPTSGSSDEQFF
j_call: TRBJ1-4; v_call: TRBV4-1; d_call: NA; clone_size: NA; cdr3_nt: TGCGCCAGCAGCCAAAACCCACAAGGGGCTTGGGCTAATGAAAAACTGTTTTTT; cdr3_aa: CASSQNPQGAWANEKLFF
j_call: TRBJ1-3; v_call: TRBV5-1; d_call: TRBD1; clone_size: NA; cdr3_nt: TGCGCCAGCAGCGCCACAGGGGACTCTGGAAACACCATATATTTT; cdr3_aa: CASSATGDSGNTIYF
j_call: TRBJ2-7; v_call: TRBV18; d_call: TRBD1; clone_size: NA; cdr3_nt: TGTGCCAGCTCTCAGGGGACAGGGGGCATCCACGAGCAGTACTTC; cdr3_aa: CASSQGTGGIHEQYF
j_call: TRBJ1-1; v_call: TRBV6-5; d_call: NA; clone_size: many; cdr3_nt: TGTGCCAGCAGTTATTCCGGGGGCGAGACTGAAGCTTTCTTT; cdr3_aa: CASSYSGGETEAFF
j_call: TRBJ1-1; v_call: TRBV29-1; d_call: NA; clone_size: NA; cdr3_nt: TGCAGCGCGATAGCCGGGACAACTCGAGGCACTGAAGCTTTCTTT; cdr3_aa: CSAIAGTTRGTEAFF
j_call: TRBJ1-1; v_call: TRBV28; d_call: NA; clone_size: NA; cdr3_nt: TGTGCCAGCAGTTTGGCTGCTAGGAACACTGAAGCTTTCTTT; cdr3_aa: CASSLAARNTEAFF
j_call: TRBJ2-2; v_call: TRBV5-4; d_call: NA; clone_size: few; cdr3_nt: TGTGCCAGCAGATTTGTCCCCACCGGGGAGCTGTTTTTT; cdr3_aa: CASRFVPTGELFF
j_call: TRBJ1-1; v_call: TRBV5-1; d_call: NA; clone_size: once; cdr3_nt: TGCGCCAGCAGCTTGTCTGGGGCTAACACTGAAGCTTTCTTT; cdr3_aa: CASSLSGANTEAFF
j_call: TRBJ1-2; v_call: TRBV6-1; d_call: TRBD1; clone_size: NA; cdr3_nt: TGTGCCATCAGTGTGCACAGGGGCTATGGCTACACCTTC; cdr3_aa: CAISVHRGYGYTF
j_call: TRBJ2-7; v_call: TRBV5-1; d_call: NA; clone_size: NA; cdr3_nt: TGCGCCAGCAGCTTTAGCGATTCCTACGAGCAGTACTTC; cdr3_aa: CASSFSDSYEQYF
j_call: TRBJ1-5; v_call: TRBV7-3; d_call: NA; clone_size: NA; cdr3_nt: TGTGCCAGCAGCTTACAAAGGGATCAGCCCCAGCATTTT; cdr3_aa: CASSLQRDQPQHF
j_call: TRBJ2-7; v_call: TRBV28; d_call: NA; clone_size: NA; cdr3_nt: TGTGCCAGCAGTTTATCACAAGACTACGAGCAGTACTTC; cdr3_aa: CASSLSQDYEQYF
j_call: TRBJ2-1; v_call: TRBV7-3; d_call: NA; clone_size: NA; cdr3_nt: TGTGCCAGCAGCTTAAACCAGATATACAATGAGCAGTTCTTC; cdr3_aa: CASSLNQIYNEQFF
j_call: TRBJ2-1; v_call: TRBV19; d_call: NA; clone_size: NA; cdr3_nt: TGTGCCAGTAGGAGGCTCGAGGATCGGCGGGATGAGCAGTTCTTC; cdr3_aa: CASRRLEDRRDEQFF
j_call: TRBJ2-7; v_call: TRBV18; d_call: NA; clone_size: NA; cdr3_nt: TGTGCCAGCTCACCACAGGGTGGTTCTTACGAGCAGTACTTC; cdr3_aa: CASSPQGGSYEQYF
j_call: TRBJ2-2; v_call: TRBV19; d_call: NA; clone_size: NA; cdr3_nt: TGTGCCAGTAGTATAGGACAAGTTACCGGGGAGCTGTTTTTT; cdr3_aa: CASSIGQVTGELFF
j_call: TRBJ1-2; v_call: TRBV7-9; d_call: NA; clone_size: NA; cdr3_nt: TGTGCCGTCCTACAGGGAAACTATGGCTACACCTTC; cdr3_aa: CAVLQGNYGYTF
j_call: TRBJ2-7; v_call: TRBV5-1; d_call: NA; clone_size: NA; cdr3_nt: TGCGCCAGCAGCCCAGGGTTCTACGAGCAGTACTTC; cdr3_aa: CASSPGFYEQYF
j_call: TRBJ2-1; v_call: TRBV2; d_call: TRBD2; clone_size: NA; cdr3_nt: TGTGCCAACAAACCGGGAGGTGATCACAATGAGCAGTTCTTC; cdr3_aa: CANKPGGDHNEQFF
j_call: TRBJ1-1; v_call: TRBV2; d_call: TRBD1; clone_size: NA; cdr3_nt: TGTGCCAGCAGGGGACAGTATAACACTGAAGCTTTCTTT; cdr3_aa: CASRGQYNTEAFF
j_call: TRBJ2-7; v_call: TRBV9; d_call: TRBD2; clone_size: once; cdr3_nt: TGTGCCAGCAGCAACGGACTAGCGGGAGATGTCGAGCAGTACTTC; cdr3_aa: CASSNGLAGDVEQYF
j_call: TRBJ2-3; v_call: TRBV11-3; d_call: NA; clone_size: once; cdr3_nt: TGTGCCAGCAGCTTAGGCACAGGGCAAACAGATACGCAGTATTTT; cdr3_aa: CASSLGTGQTDTQYF
j_call: TRBJ2-2; v_call: TRBV7-3; d_call: NA; clone_size: once; cdr3_nt: TGTGCCAGCAGCTTACTAGGGATAGGCGGGGAGCTGTTTTTT; cdr3_aa: CASSLLGIGGELFF
j_call: TRBJ1-5; v_call: TRBV28; d_call: NA; clone_size: NA; cdr3_nt: TGTGCCAGCACCCTCCCTTTAGGGTTCGGGGGCAATCAGCCCCAGCATTTT; cdr3_aa: CASTLPLGFGGNQPQHF
j_call: TRBJ2-2; v_call: TRBV14; d_call: NA; clone_size: NA; cdr3_nt: TGTGCCAGCAGGCGCCAGGACACCGGGGAGCTGTTTTTT; cdr3_aa: CASRRQDTGELFF
j_call: TRBJ1-4; v_call: TRBV19; d_call: TRBD1; clone_size: many; cdr3_nt: TGTGCCAGTAGTCAAAGCCGGGACAGTAGTGAAAAACTGTTTTTT; cdr3_aa: CASSQSRDSSEKLFF
j_call: TRBJ2-3; v_call: TRBV5-1; d_call: TRBD2; clone_size: NA; cdr3_nt: TGCGCCAGCAGCTTCCCGGGAGGAGCGGATACGCAGTATTTT; cdr3_aa: CASSFPGGADTQYF
j_call: TRBJ1-5; v_call: TRBV28; d_call: NA; clone_size: NA; cdr3_nt: TGTGCCAGCAGTTACTCAGGAAATCAGCCCCAGCATTTT; cdr3_aa: CASSYSGNQPQHF
j_call: TRBJ2-5; v_call: TRBV5-1; d_call: TRBD1; clone_size: NA; cdr3_nt: TGCGCCAGCAGCAGAGGGACAGGGGGCCTCCAAGAGACCCAGTACTTC; cdr3_aa: CASSRGTGGLQETQYF
j_call: TRBJ2-7; v_call: TRBV2; d_call: NA; clone_size: many; cdr3_nt: TGTGCCAGCAGTCTCCTGACTAGTAACCCTTACGAGCAGTACTTC; cdr3_aa: CASSLLTSNPYEQYF
j_call: TRBJ1-1; v_call: TRBV7-9; d_call: NA; clone_size: NA; cdr3_nt: TGTGCCAGCAGCAAAGTGGGCACTGAAGCTTTCTTT; cdr3_aa: CASSKVGTEAFF
j_call: TRBJ1-1; v_call: TRBV11-2; d_call: NA; clone_size: NA; cdr3_nt: TGTGCCAGCAGCTTCCAAGGGGGGGTTGCCACTGAAGCTTTCTTT; cdr3_aa: CASSFQGGVATEAFF
j_call: TRBJ1-4; v_call: TRBV10-3; d_call: NA; clone_size: NA; cdr3_nt: TGTGCCATCAATTCGGGCAGGGAGGAAGAAAAACTGTTTTTT; cdr3_aa: CAINSGREEEKLFF
j_call: TRBJ2-7; v_call: TRBV11-2; d_call: NA; clone_size: NA; cdr3_nt: TGTGCCAGCAGCTTAACCCCCCCACAGGAGTACTTC; cdr3_aa: CASSLTPPQEYF
j_call: TRBJ2-3; v_call: TRBV10-3; d_call: TRBD2; clone_size: NA; cdr3_nt: TGTGCCATCAGTGAGGGGGGACTAGCGGCTTCAGATACGCAGTATTTT; cdr3_aa: CAISEGGLAASDTQYF
j_call: TRBJ2-1; v_call: TRBV6-5; d_call: NA; clone_size: NA; cdr3_nt: TGTGCCAGCAGTTACTCGAGAGCCCGGGTGACCAATGAGCAGTTCTTC; cdr3_aa: CASSYSRARVTNEQFF